The text below deals with one TCR beta chain. The data stem from a study of T cells in Graves' hyperthyroidism and ophthalmopathy. The CDR3 regions of TCR beta were amplified from RNA transcripts. TCR CDR3 regions were first amplified by RT-PCR with HTBI primers. TCRdb independently ran MiXCR on the multiplex PCR reads; one entry per CDR3 protein. The table records roughly 100,000 distinct CDR3 sequences, roughly 44% of them present only once. This TCR derives from a man in his forties with Graves' hyperthyroidism. The sample comprised blood.

In DNA, the CDR3 is TGTGCCAGCAGTCCTAGCGGCAATCAGCCCCAGCATTTT. Protein sequence: CASSPSGNQPQHF. The gene calls are TRBV7-9 and TRBJ1-5; D is uncertain. Trimming took 6 bases from V and 2 from J, leaving 8 bases between them. This CDR3 has 13 amino acids. CDR1 SEHNR and CDR2 FQNEAQ come from the germline V gene (reference sequence).